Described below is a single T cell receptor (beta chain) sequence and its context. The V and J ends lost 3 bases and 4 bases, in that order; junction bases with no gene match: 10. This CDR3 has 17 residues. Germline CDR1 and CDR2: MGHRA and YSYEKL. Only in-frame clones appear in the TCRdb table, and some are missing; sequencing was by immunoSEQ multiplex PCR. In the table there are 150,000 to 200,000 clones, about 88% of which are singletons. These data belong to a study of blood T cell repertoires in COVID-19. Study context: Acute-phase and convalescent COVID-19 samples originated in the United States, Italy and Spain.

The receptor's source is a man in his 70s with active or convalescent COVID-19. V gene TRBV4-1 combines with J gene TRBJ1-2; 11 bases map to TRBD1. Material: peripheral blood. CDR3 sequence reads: CASSQGTGGTSSYGYTF. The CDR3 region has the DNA TGCGCCAGCAGCCAGGGGACAGGGGGAACGTCAAGCTATGGCTACACCTTC.